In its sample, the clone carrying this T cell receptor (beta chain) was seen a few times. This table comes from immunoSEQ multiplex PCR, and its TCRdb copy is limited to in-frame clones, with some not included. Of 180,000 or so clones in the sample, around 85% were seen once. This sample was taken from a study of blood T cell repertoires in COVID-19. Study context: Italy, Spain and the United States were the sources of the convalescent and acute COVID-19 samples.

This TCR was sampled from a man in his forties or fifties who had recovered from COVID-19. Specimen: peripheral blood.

This CDR3 is CASSPGLSDLYF. As DNA, the CDR3 is TGTGCCAGCAGCCCAGGCCTTAGCGATCTGTACTTC. The V gene is TRBV6-5, the J gene TRBJ2-7, with D tentatively TRBD2 (5 bases). Between the trimmed V and J ends, which lost 6 bases and 12 bases, there was a span of 18 bases. This CDR3 has 12 amino acids. Germline values: CDR1 MNHEY, CDR2 SVGAGI.